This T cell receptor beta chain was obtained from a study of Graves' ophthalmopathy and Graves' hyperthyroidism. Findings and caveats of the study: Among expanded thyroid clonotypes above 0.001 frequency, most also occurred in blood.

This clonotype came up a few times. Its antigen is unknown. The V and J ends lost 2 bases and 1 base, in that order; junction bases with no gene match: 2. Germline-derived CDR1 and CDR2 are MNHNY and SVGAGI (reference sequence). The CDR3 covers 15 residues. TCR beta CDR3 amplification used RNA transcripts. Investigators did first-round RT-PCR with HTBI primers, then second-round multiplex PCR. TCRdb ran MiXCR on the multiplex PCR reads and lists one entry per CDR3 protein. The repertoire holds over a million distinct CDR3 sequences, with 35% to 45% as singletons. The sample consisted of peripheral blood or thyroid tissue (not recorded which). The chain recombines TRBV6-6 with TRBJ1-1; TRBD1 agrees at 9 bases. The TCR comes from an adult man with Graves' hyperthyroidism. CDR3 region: CASSYGTGSNTEAFF. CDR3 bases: TGTGCCAGCAGTTACGGGACAGGGTCGAACACTGAAGCTTTCTTT.